One and the same sample provided the 32 T cell receptor beta chains below, sequenced in a study of low-dose radiotherapy and immunotherapy resistance in tumors. Time point here: after trial treatment. The treatment: LDRT plus nivolumab, ipilimumab, low-dose cyclophosphamide and aspirin (RACIN trial). Primers used for first-strand cDNA, a TRAV- and TRBV-specific set, covered both alpha and beta chains. With a constant-region primer and a V-primer adapter, TCRs were subjected to about 20 PCR cycles of amplification. TCRdb recomputed calls from the reads with MiXCR, one row per CDR3 protein. The profile shows under 110,000 distinct CDR3 sequences, around 21% of them singletons. The source material was PBMCs, sampled after low-dose radiotherapy plus immunotherapy. The source is a male donor with prostate cancer.

The rearrangement links TRBV6-2 or TRBV6-3 to TRBJ2-3, with D perhaps matching TRBD1 (6 bases). The germline CDR1 and CDR2 sequences are MNHEY and SVGEGT. The CDR3 has 13 amino acids. The V and J ends lost 8 bases and 3 bases respectively, with 12 bases between them. CDR3 region: CASRDIRTDTQYF. The DNA for the CDR3 is TGTGCCAGCCGGGACATCAGAACAGATACGCAGTATTTT.

This clonotype was observed once. A far larger clone is a single base away, which makes a read error likely. This sequence joins TRBV5-1 and TRBJ2-7, with 12 bases fitting TRBD2. This CDR3 region has 15 residues. The germline V gene has CDR1 SGHRS and CDR2 YFSETQ. V gave up 2 bases and J gave up 7 bases; unmatched junction bases: 7. DNA for the CDR3: TGCGCCAGCAGCTTACTAGCGGGGGGAGAGAATGAGCAGTACTTC. Protein sequence: CASSLLAGGENEQYF.

The J gene is TRBJ1-6, the V gene TRBV7-8; 10 bases agree with TRBD1. This CDR3 spans 17 amino acids. Trimming removed 3 bases from V and 7 bases from J; junction bases left unmatched: 9. Germline CDR1 is SGHVS and CDR2 is FQNEAQ. The CDR3 loop reads CASSFPTRDRGNSPLHF. The CDR3 DNA follows: TGTGCCAGCAGCTTTCCCACCCGGGACAGGGGAAATTCACCCCTCCACTTT.

This clonotype was seen repeatedly, ten times or more. CDR3 protein: CSARDAGVAGANVLTF. The CDR3, as DNA: TGCAGTGCTAGAGATGCGGGGGTAGCTGGGGCCAACGTCCTGACTTTC. This chain links TRBV20-1 with TRBJ2-6; TRBD2 matches at 7 bases. V trimming: 0 bases; J trimming: 2 bases; junction bases outside the gene matches: 4. The V gene's germline CDR1 is DFQATT and CDR2 SNEGSKA (reference sequence). This CDR3 is 16 amino acids long.

The chain has TRBV20-1 and TRBJ1-2, with a weak D call TRBD1 (6 bases). Germline-derived CDR1 and CDR2 are DFQATT and SNEGSKA (reference sequence). The CDR3 extends over 14 amino acids. The CDR3, as DNA: TGCCTCATGGACAGCTCCTGGGGGGACTATGGCTACACCTTC. This encodes CLMDSSWGDYGYTF.

This clonotype was seen at least ten times. The CDR3 nucleotides read TGCGCCAGCAGTGAGTCGAAGGGACTAATCACCTACGAGCAGTACTTC. It specifies CASSESKGLITYEQYF. The chain employs TRBV10-1 and TRBJ2-7; 7 bases line up with TRBD2. This CDR3 is 16 amino acids long. Looked up from germline, CDR1 is WNHNN and CDR2 is SYGVQD (reference sequence). With V trimmed by 0 bases and J by 2 bases, 7 bases remained unmatched.

In its sample, this clonotype was seen many times. This chain joins TRBV7-2 and TRBJ2-7; D is unclear. In germline, CDR1 is SGHTA, CDR2 FQGNSA. Trimming cost V 2 bases and J 3 bases, with 11 bases left between them. This CDR3 is built from 14 residues. CDR3 DNA: TGTGCCAGCAGCTTATTTCAACTCAGCTACGAGCAGTACTTC. It codes for CASSLFQLSYEQYF.

This clonotype was recorded at least ten times. The chain is built from TRBV9 and TRBJ2-3; 8 nucleotides agree with TRBD2. The CDR3 consists of 16 residues. Germline V gene data show CDR1 as SGDLS and CDR2 as YYNGEE. The trim removed 4 bases at V and 1 base at J, leaving 8 bases unmatched. In DNA, the CDR3 is TGTGCCAGCAGCCCCACCGGGCGGGGGGGCACAGATACGCAGTATTTT. Amino acid sequence: CASSPTGRGGTDTQYF.

This clonotype was recorded many times. The rearrangement uses TRBV20-1 and TRBJ1-5, with 9 bases that match TRBD1. Germline loops: CDR1 DFQATT, CDR2 SNEGSKA (reference sequence). V gave up 4 bases and J gave up 5 bases; unmatched junction bases: 6. This CDR3 contains 14 residues. CDR3 residues: CSAKSGQGYQPQHF. CDR3 sequence (DNA): TGCAGTGCTAAGTCGGGACAGGGATATCAGCCCCAGCATTTT.

Many counts were recorded for this clonotype. The V and J genes are TRBV20-1 and TRBJ2-7; maybe TRBD2 (6 bases). Germline CDR1 and CDR2: DFQATT and SNEGSKA (reference sequence). The CDR3 length is 13 residues. Trimming cost V 7 bases and J 7 bases, with 20 bases left between them. CDR3 in DNA: TGCAGTGGGGAAACCGGGACTCTCGGAGAGCAGTACTTC. It is translated as CSGETGTLGEQYF.

This chain uses TRBV5-1 with TRBJ1-6; D ambiguous. CDR1 and CDR2 from the germline V gene are SGHRS and YFSETQ. This CDR3 is built from 14 residues. Trimming removed 1 base from V and 7 bases from J, with 9 bases in between. CDR3 sequence (DNA): TGCGCCAGCAGCTTGACGGGTTGGAATTCACCCCTCCACTTT. It yields the protein CASSLTGWNSPLHF.

The chain employs TRBV6-8 and TRBJ2-1, with 13 bases aligning to TRBD2. This CDR3 contains 17 residues. V dropped 5 bases and J dropped 0; count of bases not matched to a gene: 4. Germline lookup yields CDR1 MNHGY and CDR2 SAAAGT. In DNA form, the CDR3 reads TGTGCCAGCAGTCGGACTAGCGGGGGCCGCTCCTACAATGAGCAGTTCTTC. Protein: CASSRTSGGRSYNEQFF.

This clonotype was detected only a few times. The genes are TRBV7-2 and TRBJ2-1, with 11 bases fitting TRBD2. The length of the CDR3 is 15 residues. The V gene end was trimmed by 4 bases and the J gene end by 4 bases; junction bases not matched to a gene: 3. Looked up from germline, CDR1 is SGHTA and CDR2 is FQGNSA. DNA for the CDR3: TGTGCCAGCAGCTCGACTAGCGGGGTATACAATGAGCAGTTCTTC. Protein product: CASSSTSGVYNEQFF.

Turning to this clonotype: A far larger clone is one nucleotide away, so this likely arose from a read error. In DNA form, the CDR3 reads TGCGCCAGCAGCTTCGGGCTGGGGGCCTACGAGCAGTTCTTC. This translates into CASSFGLGAYEQFF. The V gene is TRBV5-1, the J gene TRBJ2-1; possible D gene TRBD1, 6 bases. CDR1 is SGHRS, CDR2 YFSETQ, per germline. Between the trimmed V and J ends, which lost 2 bases and 10 bases, there was a span of 16 bases. This CDR3 is 14 amino acids long.

In its sample, this clonotype was seen many times. V usage is TRBV28 and J usage is TRBJ2-7; the D gene is possibly TRBD2 (5 bases). CDR3 size: 12 residues. V was pared by 7 bases and J by 4 bases, with 11 bases between. Germline CDR1 is MDHEN and CDR2 is SYDVKM. The CDR3 nucleotides are TGTGCCAGCACCCTAACGGGATACGAGCAGTACTTC. Protein sequence: CASTLTGYEQYF.

On this clonotype: This is likely an artifact of a read error, given a far larger clone one base away. V usage is TRBV5-4 and J usage is TRBJ2-5, with 8 bases identical to TRBD1. V dropped 4 bases and J dropped 11; count of bases not matched to a gene: 13. The CDR3 contains 14 residues. The germline V gene encodes CDR1 SGHNT and CDR2 YYREEE (reference sequence). The CDR3 region has the DNA TGTGCCAGCAGCACGACAGGGGCCGAGAATGAGCAGTACTTC. Translation gives CASSTTGAENEQYF.

The chain combines TRBV21-1 with TRBJ1-6. TRBV21-1 is a listed pseudogene. The CDR3 loop spans 12 amino acids. The CDR3: CASSKVGSPLHF. The CDR3 DNA reads as TGTGCCAGCAGCAAAGTGGGGTCACCCCTCCACTTT.

The chain is built from TRBV7-2 and TRBJ2-7; 9 bases align to TRBD2. This CDR3 region has 16 residues. Germline V gene lookup returns CDR1 SGHTA and CDR2 FQGNSA. V lost 4 bases to trimming and J lost 0 bases; unmatched junction nucleotides: 7. The CDR3 protein is CASSSPQRGASYEQYF. CDR3 in DNA: TGTGCCAGCAGCTCGCCCCAGCGGGGGGCCTCCTACGAGCAGTACTTC.

Many counts were recorded for this clonotype. The chain recombines TRBV4-1 with TRBJ1-1, with TRBD1 as a possible D gene (6 bases). This CDR3 is built from 16 residues. Trimming stripped 6 bases from V and 0 bases from J, with 17 bases between. The germline CDR1 and CDR2 sequences are MGHRA and YSYEKL. The CDR3 DNA is TGCGCCAGCAGACAGGGACGTGCTATTCTGAACACTGAAGCTTTCTTT. Protein product: CASRQGRAILNTEAFF.

This clonotype has ten or more counts. The chain joins TRBV14 to TRBJ1-4, with D uncertain. In germline, CDR1 is SGHDN, CDR2 FVKESK. The CDR3 covers 13 residues. Trimming left V 2 bases short and J 5 bases short, with 6 bases between. CDR3: CASSQPGNEKLFF. Written as DNA, the CDR3 is TGTGCCAGCAGCCAACCGGGGAATGAAAAACTGTTTTTT.

This clonotype was observed many times. This rearrangement joins TRBV7-2 to TRBJ1-2; tentative D call: TRBD1 (5 bases). This CDR3 has 12 amino acids. Germline lookup yields CDR1 SGHTA and CDR2 FQGNSA. V was clipped by 4 bases and J by 4 bases, with 7 bases between them. CDR3 loop: CASSWDSYGYTF. Here the CDR3 DNA reads TGTGCCAGCAGCTGGGACTCCTATGGCTACACCTTC.

This clonotype was recorded a few times. The J gene is TRBJ1-1, the V gene TRBV3-1, with 8 bases identical to TRBD1. V dropped 0 bases and J dropped 5; count of bases not matched to a gene: 2. CDR3 length: 14 amino acids. Germline V gene lookup returns CDR1 LGHDT and CDR2 YNNKEL (reference sequence). CDR3 sequence: CASSQEQGETEAFF. CDR3 in DNA: TGTGCCAGCAGCCAAGAACAGGGGGAAACTGAAGCTTTCTTT.

This rearrangement joins TRBV18 to TRBJ2-6; D is perhaps TRBD1 (5 bases). The CDR3 runs 15 residues. The V and J ends lost 5 bases and 0 bases respectively, with 8 bases between them. The germline gives CDR1 KGHSH, CDR2 LQKENI. Here the CDR3 reads CASSAQDSGANVLTF. The CDR3 DNA follows: TGTGCCAGCTCAGCACAGGACTCTGGGGCCAACGTCCTGACTTTC.

This clonotype appeared many times. V and J are TRBV27 and TRBJ2-2; unclear D gene. CDR1 and CDR2 from the germline V gene are MNHEY and SMNVEV (reference sequence). Trimming took 6 bases from V and 8 from J, leaving 13 bases between them. This CDR3 is 13 amino acids long. CDR3 DNA: TGTGCCAGCAGCCGTCCGCTGGCTGGGGAGCTGTTTTTT. Its protein product is CASSRPLAGELFF.

V is TRBV12-3 or TRBV12-4 and J is TRBJ1-1; maybe TRBD1 (5 bases). This CDR3 contains 17 residues. V lost 2 bases and J 0 bases, leaving 16 bases between the germline ends. CDR3 loop: CASSLSFETAMNTEAFF. CDR3 DNA: TGTGCCAGCAGTTTAAGTTTCGAGACAGCCATGAACACTGAAGCTTTCTTT.

This clonotype has at least ten counts. This chain connects TRBV11-2 to TRBJ1-5, with TRBD1 as a possible D gene (5 bases). The CDR3 contains 13 residues. Trimming pared 0 bases from V and 5 bases from J, leaving 5 bases between. In germline, CDR1 is SGHAT, CDR2 FQNNGV. The CDR3 here is CASSLDRDQPQHF. Written as DNA, the CDR3 is TGTGCCAGCAGCTTAGACAGGGATCAGCCCCAGCATTTT. Supplemented by reference TRBV11-2 and TRBJ1-5, the full variable domain reads EAGVAQSPRYKIIEKRQSVAFWCNPISGHATLYWYQQILGQGPKLLIQFQNNGVVDDSQLPKDRFSAERLKGVDSTLKIQPAKLEDSAVYLCASSLDRDQPQHFGDGTRLSIL.

This clonotype was seen a handful of times. This rearrangement joins TRBV5-1 to TRBJ2-5; 7 nucleotides agree with TRBD2. The germline V gene has CDR1 SGHRS and CDR2 YFSETQ. J was trimmed by 5 bases and V by 0 bases; bases with no gene match: 7. The CDR3 is made up of 15 amino acids. CDR3 in DNA: TGCGCCAGCAGCTTGGTGGCAGGGAGGGTTGAGACCCAGTACTTC. This translates into CASSLVAGRVETQYF. The full variable domain, its missing parts supplied by reference TRBV5-1 and TRBJ2-5, is KAGVTQTPRYLIKTRGQQVTLSCSPISGHRSVSWYQQTPGQGLQFLFEYFSETQRNKGNFPGRFSGRQFSNSRSEMNVSTLELGDSALYLCASSLVAGRVETQYFGPGTRLLVL.

The sample holds many counts of this clonotype. The chain couples TRBV6-2 or TRBV6-3 to TRBJ2-7; no reliable D call. This CDR3 spans 15 amino acids. The V and J ends lost 0 bases and 3 bases respectively, with 12 bases between them. Germline V gene sequence: CDR1 MNHEY, CDR2 SVGEGT. The CDR3 spells CASSYSIYGNYEQYF. Written as DNA, the CDR3 is TGTGCCAGCAGTTACTCGATCTACGGCAACTACGAGCAGTACTTC.

This clonotype was counted at least ten times. The CDR3 region has the DNA TGTGCCAGCCCACGGGACAGTACCTACGAGCAGTACTTC. This gives the protein CASPRDSTYEQYF. The chain couples TRBV6-2 or TRBV6-3 to TRBJ2-7; 7 bases align to TRBD1. This CDR3 region has 13 residues. The germline gives CDR1 MNHEY, CDR2 SVGEGT. J was trimmed by 2 bases and V by 8 bases; bases with no gene match: 6.

This clonotype was found many times. The V gene is TRBV5-4, the J gene TRBJ1-2; 7 nucleotides match TRBD1. CDR1 is SGHNT, CDR2 YYREEE, per germline (reference sequence). This CDR3 has 17 amino acids. J lost 3 bases, V lost 0 bases, and 11 bases had no gene match. Here the CDR3 DNA reads TGTGCCAGCAGCTTGGATCCCGGGACAGCTAGAGACTATGGCTACACCTTC. Translated: CASSLDPGTARDYGYTF.

This clonotype was counted many times. This chain joins TRBV4-1 and TRBJ1-2; 7 nucleotides agree with TRBD1. The CDR3 covers 15 residues. V was pared by 1 base and J by 2 bases, with 4 bases of the junction left unmatched. From germline, CDR1 is MGHRA and CDR2 YSYEKL. CDR3 amino acids: CASSQGFRGNYGYTF. Written as DNA, the CDR3 is TGCGCCAGCAGCCAAGGGTTCAGGGGGAACTATGGCTACACCTTC.

This rearrangement joins TRBV9 to TRBJ2-3; D is uncertain. The CDR3 runs 18 residues. Germline lookup yields CDR1 SGDLS and CDR2 YYNGEE. Between the trimmed V and J ends, which lost 0 bases and 0 bases, there was a span of 17 bases. This chain's CDR3 is CASSVAPITASSTDTQYF. The CDR3 DNA sequence: TGTGCCAGCAGCGTAGCTCCTATAACAGCTTCTAGCACAGATACGCAGTATTTT. Looking up the rest from reference TRBV9 and TRBJ2-3 gives the full variable domain: DSGVTQTPKHLITATGQRVTLRCSPRSGDLSVYWYQQSLDQGLQFLIQYYNGEERAKGNILERFSAQQFPDLHSELNLSSLELGDSALYFCASSVAPITASSTDTQYFGPGTRLTVL.